This T cell receptor (beta chain) was found in a study of shared clonotypes between healthy human individuals. Clones were read by immunoSEQ multiplex PCR, and TCRdb kept only the in-frame ones, dropping some. The repertoire holds about 480,000 clones, with less than 85% as singletons. Healthy adults negative for HIV, lacking recent acute infections or vaccinations, served as donors. Trimming took off 8 bases at V and 6 bases at J, with 16 bases between the two ends. The CDR3 runs to 13 residues. CDR1 SNHLY and CDR2 FYNNEI come from the germline V gene. In its sample, this clone was seen many times. This clonotype was sampled from a woman aged 35 to 49 in good health. Some clones in this sample may be carry-over from other donors' samples. Source material: PBMCs. The V call is TRBV2, the J call TRBJ2-5; D might be TRBD2 (7 bases). This CDR3 reads CASCWGGLQTQYF. The CDR3 bases are TGTGCCAGCTGCTGGGGGGGCCTGCAGACCCAGTACTTC.